The clone carrying this T cell receptor (beta chain) has only one observation. Its antigen remains unknown. Trimming removed 0 bases at V and 1 base at J, with 7 bases between. The CDR3 contains 14 residues. The germline V gene encodes CDR1 SGHRS and CDR2 YFSETQ. This specimen comes from a study of Ad26.COV2.S vaccination and SARS-CoV-2 variants. General study results and limits: Researchers reported similar non-spike TCR breadth in vaccine and placebo recipients. Greater spike-specific TCR breadth was seen in vaccine recipients than in placebo recipients.

Treatment of the sample: about 20 received Ad26.COV2.S at low or high dose, single or two shots; about 5 received placebo; per-sample allocation not given. Day 63 following the first vaccine or placebo injection was when the samples were taken. The repertoire was sequenced with immunoSEQ multiplex PCR; TCRdb's copy has only in-frame clones and lacks some. The sample lists about 680,000 clones, 70% to 90% occurring once. The chain employs TRBV5-1 and TRBJ1-1; D gene unclear. This receptor was obtained from a person between 18 and 65 years old who received the Ad26.COV2.S COVID-19 vaccine or a placebo. Here the sequenced sample was peripheral blood, taken in a trial of Ad26.COV2.S vaccine versus placebo. The CDR3 DNA follows: TGCGCCAGCAGCTTGGCCCCGTCGAACACTGAAGCTTTCTTT. Translation: CASSLAPSNTEAFF.